One sample yielded the 22 T cell receptor beta chains listed below, sequenced in a study of blood T cell repertoires in COVID-19. Assay used: immunoSEQ multiplex PCR; TCRdb lists only in-frame clones, some missing. The table has about 240,000 clones, about 83% seen once; the top ten hold around 5.9%. Source material: peripheral blood. The receptor set was obtained from a human donor in a cohort sampled during active COVID-19.

The V and J genes are TRBV24-1 and TRBJ2-3; a weak D match, TRBD1 (5 bases). CDR1 is KGHDR and CDR2 is SFDVKD in the germline V gene. This CDR3 has 16 residues. V was trimmed by 3 bases and J by 0 bases, leaving 12 bases between them. The DNA for the CDR3 is TGTGCCACCAGTGATGTCGTTAGGGGCAGCACAGATACGCAGTATTTT. It translates to CATSDVVRGSTDTQYF.

This clone was observed a single time. The CDR3 DNA is TGTGCCTGGAGTGAAGGGGCTGGAACCAATCAGCCCCAGCATTTT. Translating it yields CAWSEGAGTNQPQHF. J is TRBJ1-5 and V is TRBV30, with D possibly matching TRBD1 (5 bases). Germline CDR1 reads GTSNPN; CDR2 reads SVGIG (reference sequence). The CDR3 runs to 15 residues. The germline V and J ends were trimmed by 1 base and 3 bases, with 13 bases remaining between them.

The J gene is TRBJ1-2, the V gene TRBV7-2; D remains unclear. V was cut by 1 base and J by 4 bases, with 13 bases left in between. The CDR3 covers 15 residues. CDR1 is SGHTA and CDR2 is FQGNSA in the germline V gene. For the CDR3, the DNA is TGTGCCAGCAGCTTAGACTTCGGGAGGAGCTATGGCTACACCTTC. Protein: CASSLDFGRSYGYTF.

The CDR3 bases are TGTGCCAGTAGTAGACAGGGGACCCAAGAGACCCAGTACTTC. Translated, it gives CASSRQGTQETQYF. The chain recombines TRBV19 with TRBJ2-5, with 8 nucleotides matching TRBD1. The CDR3 has 14 residues. Trimming cost V 4 bases and J 1 base; bases outside gene matches: 2. Germline values: CDR1 LNHDA, CDR2 SQIVND (reference sequence). Full variable domain (rest looked up from reference TRBV19 and TRBJ2-5): DGGITQSPKYLFRKEGQNVTLSCEQNLNHDAMYWYRQDPGQGLRLIYYSQIVNDFQKGDIAEGYSVSREKKESFPLTVTSAQKNPTAFYLCASSRQGTQETQYFGPGTRLLVL.

The rearrangement uses TRBV11-2 and TRBJ2-7, with 9 bases matching TRBD1. Germline CDR1 and CDR2: SGHAT and FQNNGV. J gave up 3 bases and V 5 bases, and 8 bases lay outside the gene matches. The CDR3 loop spans 15 amino acids. The CDR3 reads CASSASGTGFYEQYF. Here the CDR3 DNA reads TGTGCCAGCAGCGCCTCCGGGACAGGGTTCTACGAGCAGTACTTC.

The chain is built from TRBV4-1 and TRBJ1-2, with D hard to call. V gave up 0 bases and J gave up 4 bases, with 12 bases separating them. CDR3 size: 15 residues. Germline V gene data show CDR1 as MGHRA and CDR2 as YSYEKL. The CDR3 nucleotides read TGCGCCAGCAGCCAAGATAGAAGACTGCTCTATGGCTACACCTTC. This encodes CASSQDRRLLYGYTF.

The count of this clone is one. The V and J genes are TRBV5-4 and TRBJ2-3, with a weak D call TRBD1 (6 bases). Trimming took off 0 bases at V and 4 bases at J, with 9 bases between the two ends. CDR1 is SGHNT, CDR2 YYREEE, per germline (reference sequence). This CDR3 has 14 residues. The CDR3: CASSLDRASDTQYF. CDR3 bases: TGTGCCAGCAGCTTGGACAGGGCGTCAGATACGCAGTATTTT.

The chain is built from TRBV5-1 and TRBJ1-1; 8 nucleotides agree with TRBD1. J gave up 0 bases and V 6 bases, and 4 bases lay outside the gene matches. The germline CDR1 and CDR2 sequences are SGHRS and YFSETQ. The CDR3 is 14 residues long. Here the CDR3 DNA reads TGCGCCAGCACCGGACAGGGAATGAACACTGAAGCTTTCTTT. This gives the protein CASTGQGMNTEAFF.

The rearrangement joins TRBV6-5 to TRBJ1-3; D remains unclear. V was cut by 5 bases and J by 0 bases, with 11 bases left in between. The CDR3 covers 15 residues. Germline V CDR1 and CDR2: MNHEY, SVGAGI. The CDR3 reads CASSPPRGSGNTIYF. The CDR3 DNA is TGTGCCAGCAGTCCACCCCGGGGCTCTGGAAACACCATATATTTT.

This chain links TRBV6-5 with TRBJ2-7; tentatively, D is TRBD2 (6 bases). Trimming took 4 bases from V and 0 from J, leaving 16 bases between them. The CDR3 loop spans 16 amino acids. Germline V gene sequence: CDR1 MNHEY, CDR2 SVGAGI. The CDR3 loop is CASSSLYRDFSYEQYF. The CDR3 coding sequence is TGTGCCAGCAGTTCACTCTACCGGGACTTCTCCTACGAGCAGTACTTC.

The chain couples TRBV19 to TRBJ1-4; 8 bases are a match to TRBD1. Germline CDR1 reads LNHDA; CDR2 reads SQIVND (reference sequence). The CDR3 sequence is 19 residues long. J gave up 1 base and V 6 bases, and 16 bases lay outside the gene matches. CDR3 nucleotide sequence: TGTGCCAGTAGCTCGGGAGCACAGGGGGTAGTTCGAACTAATGAAAAACTGTTTTTT. Translation: CASSSGAQGVVRTNEKLFF.

This clone has a handful of counts. The chain uses TRBV6-5 and TRBJ1-3, with a possible D match to TRBD1 (6 bases). The CDR3 is made up of 15 amino acids. Trimming stripped 6 bases from V and 0 bases from J, with 12 bases between. CDR1 MNHEY and CDR2 SVGAGI come from the germline V gene. The CDR3 nucleotides read TGTGCCAGCAGCCCCAGGGGCCTCTCTGGAAACACCATATATTTT. Residues: CASSPRGLSGNTIYF.

A word on this clone: A much larger clonotype is one base distant, so this may be a read error. The J gene is TRBJ2-2, the V gene TRBV19, with 8 bases that match TRBD1. This CDR3 region has 15 residues. Germline lookup yields CDR1 LNHDA and CDR2 SQIVND (reference sequence). The CDR3 loop is CVSSGQGGRPGELFF. The CDR3 coding sequence is TGTGTCAGTAGTGGACAGGGAGGACGACCCGGGGAGCTGTTTTTT.

V usage is TRBV7-2 and J usage is TRBJ2-2; 16 nucleotides match TRBD2. Trimming took 4 bases from V and 4 from J; bases not matched to a gene: 9. Per the germline V gene, CDR1 is SGHTA and CDR2 is FQGNSA. The CDR3 sequence is 19 residues long. CDR3 residues: CASSYTGTSGGAGTGELFF. In DNA, the CDR3 is TGTGCCAGCAGCTATACCGGGACTAGCGGGGGGGCCGGCACCGGGGAGCTGTTTTTT.

The chain uses TRBV19 and TRBJ2-2, with D unresolved. V was trimmed by 7 bases and J by 3 bases, leaving 15 bases between them. Germline V gene sequence: CDR1 LNHDA, CDR2 SQIVND (reference sequence). This CDR3 has 15 residues. The CDR3 spells CASTSGSEYTGELFF. For the CDR3, the DNA is TGTGCCAGTACTAGTGGAAGTGAATACACCGGGGAGCTGTTTTTT. The whole variable domain, filled in from reference TRBV19 and TRBJ2-2, reads DGGITQSPKYLFRKEGQNVTLSCEQNLNHDAMYWYRQDPGQGLRLIYYSQIVNDFQKGDIAEGYSVSREKKESFPLTVTSAQKNPTAFYLCASTSGSEYTGELFFGEGSRLTVL.

The chain has TRBV14 and TRBJ1-6, with 7 bases identical to TRBD1. CDR1 is SGHDN, CDR2 FVKESK, per germline. This CDR3 spans 14 amino acids. With V trimmed by 3 bases and J by 9 bases, 5 bases remained unmatched. CDR3 in amino acids: CASSQFQGGSPLHF. The CDR3 coding sequence is TGTGCCAGCAGCCAGTTTCAGGGGGGTTCACCCCTCCACTTT.

This clone was found a few times. The chain joins TRBV25-1 to TRBJ1-6, with 7 bases that match TRBD1. The CDR3 is 16 residues long. V lost 5 bases to trimming and J lost 12 bases; unmatched junction nucleotides: 16. Germline values: CDR1 MGHDK, CDR2 SYGVNS. In DNA form, the CDR3 reads TGTGCCAGCAGTCCCCGGGCGGGACAGCCAAGGGGACCCCTCCACTTT. Translating gives CASSPRAGQPRGPLHF.

This rearrangement joins TRBV28 to TRBJ2-2, with D perhaps TRBD1 (5 bases). Germline CDR1 is MDHEN and CDR2 is SYDVKM. The CDR3 contains 15 residues. The V end was cut by 3 bases, the J end by 4 bases, with 12 bases between. CDR3: CASSFQGRRTGELFF. The CDR3 nucleotides are TGTGCCAGCAGTTTCCAGGGAAGGCGCACCGGGGAGCTGTTTTTT.

This sequence joins TRBV7-2 and TRBJ2-5; 14 bases line up with TRBD2. Germline-derived CDR1 and CDR2 are SGHTA and FQGNSA. Trimming took 7 bases from V and 8 from J; bases not matched to a gene: 3. There are 13 residues in the CDR3. The CDR3, as DNA: TGTGCCAGCACCGGACTAGCGGGAGGCACCCAGTACTTC. Its translation is CASTGLAGGTQYF. Based on the CDR3 plus reference TRBV7-2 and TRBJ2-5, the full variable domain is GAGVSQSPSNKVTEKGKDVELRCDPISGHTALYWYRQSLGQGLEFLIYFQGNSAPDKSGLPSDRFSAERTGGSVSTLTIQRTQQEDSAVYLCASTGLAGGTQYFGPGTRLLVL.

The table lists this clone with a few counts. V usage is TRBV6-5 and J usage is TRBJ1-2; no reliable D call. The CDR3 has 15 residues. CDR1 is MNHEY, CDR2 SVGAGI, per germline. V lost 0 bases and J 2 bases, leaving 10 bases between the germline ends. In DNA form, the CDR3 reads TGTGCCAGCAGTTACTCGATCTCAGCGAACTATGGCTACACCTTC. Translating it yields CASSYSISANYGYTF.

This clone was detected only a few times. The chain employs TRBV11-2 and TRBJ1-1, with 8 bases fitting TRBD1. Trimming at V came to 5 bases and at J to 3 bases, leaving 5 bases not matched to a gene. The germline V gene encodes CDR1 SGHAT and CDR2 FQNNGV. This CDR3 is 14 amino acids long. The CDR3 DNA sequence: TGTGCCAGCAGCGAGGGACAGGTCCACACTGAAGCTTTCTTT. It yields the protein CASSEGQVHTEAFF.

In nucleotides, the CDR3 is TGCGCCAGCAGCCAAGGTGGTAATTCGCGGGGGGGTGGAGATACGCAGTATTTT. It specifies CASSQGGNSRGGGDTQYF. The chain carries TRBV4-1 and TRBJ2-3; 9 nucleotides align to TRBD2. This CDR3 spans 18 amino acids. V lost 1 base, J lost 5 bases, and 13 bases stayed unmatched. Germline lookup yields CDR1 MGHRA and CDR2 YSYEKL.